This TCR beta chain was documented in a study of OX40 agonist ivuxolimab in advanced cancers. Study-level points and caveats: Several nonresponders also turned out to have low normalized T-cell clonal expansion.

In this sample, this clone turned up once. Its antigen is still unknown. Some clones are missing from TCRdb's copy, which holds only in-frame ones; the method was immunoSEQ multiplex PCR. The sample consists of about 15,000 clones, around 80% of them appearing once. From germline, CDR1 is ENHRY and CDR2 SYGVKD. J was trimmed by 3 bases and V by 5 bases; bases with no gene match: 5. The CDR3 spans 14 residues. The receptor was isolated from an adult with an advanced solid tumor such as melanoma, head and neck, liver or kidney cancer. The chain carries TRBV10-3 and TRBJ2-7; 9 bases are shared with TRBD1. The sample in question was CD4+ or CD8+ T cells sorted from blood, obtained in a trial of the OX40 agonist ivuxolimab. CDR3 residues: CAISYRDRDYEQYF. The CDR3 region has the DNA TGTGCCATCAGTTACCGGGACAGGGACTACGAGCAGTACTTC.